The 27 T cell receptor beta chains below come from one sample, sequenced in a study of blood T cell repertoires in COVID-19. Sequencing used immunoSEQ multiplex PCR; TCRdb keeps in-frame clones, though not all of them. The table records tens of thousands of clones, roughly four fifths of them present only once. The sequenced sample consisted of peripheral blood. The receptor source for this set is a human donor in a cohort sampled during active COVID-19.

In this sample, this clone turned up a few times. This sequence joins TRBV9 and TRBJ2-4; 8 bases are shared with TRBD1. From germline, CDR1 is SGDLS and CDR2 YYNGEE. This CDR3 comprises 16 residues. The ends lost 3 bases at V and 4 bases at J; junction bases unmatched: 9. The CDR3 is CASSETGEWSKNIQYF. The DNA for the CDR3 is TGTGCCAGCAGCGAGACAGGGGAGTGGTCTAAAAACATTCAGTACTTC.

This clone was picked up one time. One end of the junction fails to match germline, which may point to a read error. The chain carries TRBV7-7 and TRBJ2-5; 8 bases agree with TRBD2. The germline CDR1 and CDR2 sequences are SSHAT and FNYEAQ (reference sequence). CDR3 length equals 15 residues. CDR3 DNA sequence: TGTGCTAGCAGCCAAACGGGGGGGTCTTCGGAGACCCAGTACTTC. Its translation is CASSQTGGSSETQYF.

As DNA, the CDR3 is TGTGCCAGCAGCTTGACAGGGGGCCTCGGGGAGACCCAGTACTTC. Residues: CASSLTGGLGETQYF. The chain combines TRBV7-3 with TRBJ2-5; 10 bases are shared with TRBD1. V lost 3 bases to trimming and J lost 5 bases; unmatched junction nucleotides: 6. CDR1 and CDR2 from the germline V gene are SGHTA and FQGTGA. The CDR3 consists of 15 residues.

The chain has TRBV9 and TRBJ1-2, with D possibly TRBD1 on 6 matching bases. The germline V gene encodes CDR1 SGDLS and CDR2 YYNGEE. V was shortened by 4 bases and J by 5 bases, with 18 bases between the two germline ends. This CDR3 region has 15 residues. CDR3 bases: TGTGCCAGCAGCCTTGGACAGAACCCGAGTTATGGCTACACCTTC. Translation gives CASSLGQNPSYGYTF.

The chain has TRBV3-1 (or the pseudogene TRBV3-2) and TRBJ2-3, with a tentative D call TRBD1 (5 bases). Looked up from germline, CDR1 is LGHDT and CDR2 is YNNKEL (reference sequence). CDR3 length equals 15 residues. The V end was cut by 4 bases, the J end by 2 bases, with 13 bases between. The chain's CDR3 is CASSPGAWDTDTQYF. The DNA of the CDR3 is TGTGCCAGCAGCCCTGGGGCGTGGGACACAGATACGCAGTATTTT.

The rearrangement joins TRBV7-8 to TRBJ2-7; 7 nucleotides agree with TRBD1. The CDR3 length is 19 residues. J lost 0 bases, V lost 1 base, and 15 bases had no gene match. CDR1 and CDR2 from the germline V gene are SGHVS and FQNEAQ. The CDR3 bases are TGTGCCAGCAGCTTAGAAGGGGGCTGGGGCCACCTAAGCTCCTACGAGCAGTACTTC. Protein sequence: CASSLEGGWGHLSSYEQYF.

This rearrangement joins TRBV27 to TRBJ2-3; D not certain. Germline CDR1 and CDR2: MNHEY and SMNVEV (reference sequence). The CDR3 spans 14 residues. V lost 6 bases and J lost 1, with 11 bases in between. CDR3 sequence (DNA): TGTGCCAGCAGCCCGTCTCGGGGCACAGATACGCAGTATTTT. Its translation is CASSPSRGTDTQYF.

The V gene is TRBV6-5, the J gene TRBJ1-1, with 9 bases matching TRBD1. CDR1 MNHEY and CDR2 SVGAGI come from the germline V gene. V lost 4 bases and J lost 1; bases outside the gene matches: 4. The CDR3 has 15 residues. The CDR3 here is CASSSTGGGNTEAFF. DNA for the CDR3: TGTGCCAGCAGTTCCACAGGGGGCGGGAACACTGAAGCTTTCTTT.

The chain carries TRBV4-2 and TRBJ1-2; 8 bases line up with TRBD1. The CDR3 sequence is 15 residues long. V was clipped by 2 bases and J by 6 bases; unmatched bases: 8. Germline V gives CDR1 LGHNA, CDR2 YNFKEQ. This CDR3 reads CASSQRDRTHDGYTF. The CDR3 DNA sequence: TGTGCCAGCAGCCAACGGGACAGGACTCACGATGGCTACACCTTC.

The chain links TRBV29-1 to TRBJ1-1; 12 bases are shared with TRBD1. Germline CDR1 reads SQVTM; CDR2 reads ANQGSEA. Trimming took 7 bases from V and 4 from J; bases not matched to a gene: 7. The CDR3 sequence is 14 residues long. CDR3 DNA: TGCAGCGCTGGGGACAGGGGGCGCGGCACTGAAGCTTTCTTT. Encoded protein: CSAGDRGRGTEAFF.

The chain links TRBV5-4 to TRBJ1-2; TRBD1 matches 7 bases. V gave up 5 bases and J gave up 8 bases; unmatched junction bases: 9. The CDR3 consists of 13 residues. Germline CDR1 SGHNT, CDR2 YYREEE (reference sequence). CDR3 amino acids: CASSSDRDRGYTF. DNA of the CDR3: TGTGCCAGCAGTTCCGACAGGGACCGGGGCTACACCTTC.

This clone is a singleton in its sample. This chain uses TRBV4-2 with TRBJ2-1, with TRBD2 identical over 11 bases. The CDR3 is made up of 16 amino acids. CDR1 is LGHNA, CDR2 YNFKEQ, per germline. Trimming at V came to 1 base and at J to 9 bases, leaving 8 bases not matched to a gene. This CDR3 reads CASSQGSVAGGLEQFF. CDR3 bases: TGTGCCAGCAGCCAAGGTTCAGTAGCGGGGGGGCTTGAGCAGTTCTTC.

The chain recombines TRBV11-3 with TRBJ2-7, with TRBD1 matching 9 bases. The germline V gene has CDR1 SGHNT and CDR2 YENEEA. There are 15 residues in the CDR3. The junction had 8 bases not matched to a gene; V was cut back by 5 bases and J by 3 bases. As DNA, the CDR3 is TGTGCCAGCAGCGAAACAGGGGGCGCGCACTACGAGCAGTACTTC. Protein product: CASSETGGAHYEQYF.

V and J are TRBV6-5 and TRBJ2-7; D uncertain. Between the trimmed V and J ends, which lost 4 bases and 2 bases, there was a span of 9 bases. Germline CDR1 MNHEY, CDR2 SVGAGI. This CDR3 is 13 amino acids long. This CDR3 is CASSSTRAYEQYF. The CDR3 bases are TGTGCCAGCAGTTCGACACGAGCCTACGAGCAGTACTTC.

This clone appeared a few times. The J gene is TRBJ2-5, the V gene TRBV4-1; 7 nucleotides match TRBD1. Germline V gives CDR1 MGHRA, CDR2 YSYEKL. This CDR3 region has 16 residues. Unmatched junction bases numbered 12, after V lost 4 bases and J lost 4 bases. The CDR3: CASSRRLQGNGETQYF. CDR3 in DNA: TGCGCCAGCAGCCGCCGATTACAGGGGAACGGAGAGACCCAGTACTTC.

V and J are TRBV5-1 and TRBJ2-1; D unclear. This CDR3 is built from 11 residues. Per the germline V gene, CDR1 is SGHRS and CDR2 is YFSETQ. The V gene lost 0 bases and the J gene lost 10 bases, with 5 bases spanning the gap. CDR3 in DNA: TGCGCCAGCAGCTTGGCACAGGAGCAGTTCTTC. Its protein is CASSLAQEQFF.

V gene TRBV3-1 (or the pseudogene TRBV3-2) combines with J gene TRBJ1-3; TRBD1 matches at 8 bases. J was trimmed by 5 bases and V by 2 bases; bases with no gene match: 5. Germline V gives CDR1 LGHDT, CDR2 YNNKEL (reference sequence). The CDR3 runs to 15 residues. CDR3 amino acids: CASSQRTGTRNTIYF. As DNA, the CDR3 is TGTGCCAGCAGCCAACGGACAGGGACGAGAAACACCATATATTTT.

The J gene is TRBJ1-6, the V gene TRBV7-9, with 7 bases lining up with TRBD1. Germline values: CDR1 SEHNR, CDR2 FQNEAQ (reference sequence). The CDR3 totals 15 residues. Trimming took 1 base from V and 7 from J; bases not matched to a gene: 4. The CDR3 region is CASSLVATGNSPLHF. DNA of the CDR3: TGTGCCAGCAGCTTAGTGGCGACAGGGAATTCACCCCTCCACTTT.

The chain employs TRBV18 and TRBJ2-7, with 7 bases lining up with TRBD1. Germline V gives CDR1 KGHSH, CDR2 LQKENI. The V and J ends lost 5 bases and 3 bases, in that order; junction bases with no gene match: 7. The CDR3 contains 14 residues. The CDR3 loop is CASSTRDRIYEQYF. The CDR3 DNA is TGTGCCAGCTCAACTCGGGACAGAATCTACGAGCAGTACTTC.

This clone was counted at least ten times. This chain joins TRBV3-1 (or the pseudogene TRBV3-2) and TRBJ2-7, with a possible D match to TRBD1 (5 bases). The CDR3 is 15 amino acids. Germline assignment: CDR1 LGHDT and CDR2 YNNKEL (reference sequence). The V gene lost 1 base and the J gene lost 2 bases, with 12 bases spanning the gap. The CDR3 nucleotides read TGTGCCAGCAGCCAAGGTACAGGCAACCCCTACGAGCAGTACTTC. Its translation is CASSQGTGNPYEQYF.

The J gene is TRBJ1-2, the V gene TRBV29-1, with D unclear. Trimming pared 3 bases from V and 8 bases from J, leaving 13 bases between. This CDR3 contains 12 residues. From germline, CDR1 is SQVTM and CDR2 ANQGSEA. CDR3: CSVEGRIGGYTF. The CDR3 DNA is TGCAGCGTTGAGGGGAGGATAGGGGGCTACACCTTC.

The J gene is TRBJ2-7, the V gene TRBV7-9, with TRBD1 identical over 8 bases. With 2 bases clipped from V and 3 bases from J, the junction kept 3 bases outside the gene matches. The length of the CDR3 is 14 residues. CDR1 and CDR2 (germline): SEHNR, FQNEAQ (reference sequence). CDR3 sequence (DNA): TGTGCCAGCAGCTTAACAGGACAGGGCTACGAGCAGTACTTC. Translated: CASSLTGQGYEQYF.

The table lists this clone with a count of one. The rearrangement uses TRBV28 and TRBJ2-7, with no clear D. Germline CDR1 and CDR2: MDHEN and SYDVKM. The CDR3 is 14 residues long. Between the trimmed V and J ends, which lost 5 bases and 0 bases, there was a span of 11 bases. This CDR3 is CASSRLFSSYEQYF. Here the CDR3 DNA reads TGTGCCAGCAGTCGACTTTTTTCCTCCTACGAGCAGTACTTC.

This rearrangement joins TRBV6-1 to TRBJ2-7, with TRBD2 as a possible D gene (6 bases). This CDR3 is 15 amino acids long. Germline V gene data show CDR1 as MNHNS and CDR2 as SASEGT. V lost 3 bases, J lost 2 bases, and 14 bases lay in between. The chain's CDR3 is CASSDTGVSTYEQYF. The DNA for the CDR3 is TGTGCCAGCAGTGATACGGGGGTATCGACCTACGAGCAGTACTTC.

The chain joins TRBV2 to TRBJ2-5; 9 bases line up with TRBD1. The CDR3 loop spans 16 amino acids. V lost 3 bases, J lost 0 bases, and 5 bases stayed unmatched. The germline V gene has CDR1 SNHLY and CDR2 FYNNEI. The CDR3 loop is CASSDGTGWYQETQYF. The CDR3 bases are TGTGCCAGCAGTGACGGGACAGGGTGGTACCAAGAGACCCAGTACTTC.

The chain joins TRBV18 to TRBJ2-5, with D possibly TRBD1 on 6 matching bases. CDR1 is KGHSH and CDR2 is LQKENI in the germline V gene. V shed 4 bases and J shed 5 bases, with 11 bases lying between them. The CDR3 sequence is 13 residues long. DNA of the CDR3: TGTGCCAGCTCACTCACAGGGCACGAGACCCAGTACTTC. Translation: CASSLTGHETQYF.

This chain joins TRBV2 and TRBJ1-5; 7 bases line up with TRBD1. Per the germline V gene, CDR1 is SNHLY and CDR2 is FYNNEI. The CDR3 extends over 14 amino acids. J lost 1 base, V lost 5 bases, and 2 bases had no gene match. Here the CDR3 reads CASSQQGSNQPQHF. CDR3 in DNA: TGTGCCAGCAGTCAACAGGGGAGCAATCAGCCCCAGCATTTT.